The entry that follows covers one T cell receptor (beta chain) sequence. This entry comes from a study of chronic HIV infection and antiretroviral therapy. V was trimmed by 7 bases and J by 2 bases, leaving 11 bases between them. Germline V gives CDR1 SQVTM, CDR2 ANQGSEA. The CDR3 contains 12 residues. MiXCR, run by TCRdb on the 5' RACE reads, gives a single entry per CDR3 protein. This repertoire shows 40,000 to 60,000 distinct CDR3 sequences, roughly 19% found once; its top ten account for 2.8%. This clonotype originated in an adult who had HIV and had not received antiretroviral therapy, or was an uninfected healthy control (not recorded which). The V call is TRBV29-1, the J call TRBJ1-2, with D possibly TRBD1 on 5 matching bases. Sequences were obtained from peripheral blood. The CDR3 region is CSGRGVNYGYTF. The CDR3 nucleotides read TGCAGCGGACGGGGGGTCAACTATGGCTACACCTTC.